Listed here are 2 T cell receptor beta chains from one sample, sequenced in a study of T-cell memory formation after mild COVID-19. Each CDR3 protein gets one entry after TCRdb re-called the 5' RACE reads with MiXCR. In the table there are roughly 450,000 distinct CDR3 sequences, 18% of which are singletons. Sequencing was done on a sample of PBMCs or a T cell subset sorted from them (not recorded which). The receptors originated from an adult woman who had mild COVID-19 (a few samples of this study predate the infection). Cell type and time point are not known.

The sample holds a few counts of this clonotype. This chain uses TRBV29-1 with TRBJ2-7; 9 positions match TRBD2. The CDR3 sequence is 15 residues long. V was clipped by 2 bases and J by 2 bases; unmatched bases: 7. From germline, CDR1 is SQVTM and CDR2 ANQGSEA. CDR3 residues: CSVELWVAGAYEQYF. The DNA for the CDR3 is TGCAGCGTTGAATTATGGGTAGCGGGAGCCTACGAGCAGTACTTC.

This clonotype was detected only a few times. This sequence joins TRBV7-9 and TRBJ2-5; D gene uncertain. CDR3 length equals 13 residues. CDR1 and CDR2 (germline): SEHNR, FQNEAQ (reference sequence). V lost 3 bases and J 5 bases, leaving 10 bases between the germline ends. CDR3 DNA: TGTGCCAGCAGCTTTCTGGGAACGGAGACCCAGTACTTC. Translating gives CASSFLGTETQYF.